This TCR beta chain was documented in a study of blood T cell repertoires in COVID-19 (TCRdb year 2020). For context, the study as a whole: Samples covering the acute and convalescent phases of COVID-19 were provided by collaborators in the United States, Italy and Spain. Samples came from the ongoing ImmuneRACE study (first 160 participants) plus 1,254 subjects from 6 global collaborators. The material from the prospective study consisted of cDNA or gDNA derived from T cells, B-cell-depleted T cells, or PBMCs. Where available, HLA class I and class II types were taken from metadata supplied by the sample provider and were not determined by assay-based typing. Nearly every sample came with metadata listing a de-identified subject ID, COVID-19 status, age in years and sex. The repertoires were released in a freely available public database intended as a resource for research on the immune response to SARS-CoV-2. Deeply sampled blood TCRbeta repertoires from subjects exposed to, actively infected with, or recovered from COVID-19 were included in the dataset. Points the paper makes about the study in general: The quantity of clinical and demographic metadata differed by source and by participant and was supplied without curation.

The immunoSEQ Assay, a bias-controlled multiplex PCR, was used to amplify TCRbeta CDR3 regions from genomic DNA. In the source study's methods: Nucleated cell counts per sample were estimated from amplification of reference gene primers within the assay. To quantify the absolute abundance of each unique TCRbeta CDR3 rearrangement, sequence reads were collapsed and filtered. For each sample, productive Simpson clonality was calculated as the square root of Simpson's diversity index over productive rearrangements. TCRdb's version of the immuneACCESS table is confined to in-frame rearrangements and falls short of the full clone set. An unresolved V gene accounts for under half of the shortfall where checked; the remainder is of unknown origin. V and J calls plus clone size are reproduced from that table; the DNA served to infer D and trimming. In this sample the table shows around 200,000 clones, around 82% of which occur a single time. Clones ranked in the top ten supply about 7% of the sample.

In the prospective study, participants were roughly 18 to 100 years old, resided in about two dozen geographic areas of the United States, and were enrolled through a virtual design. To assign participants to cohorts, the prospective study relied on clinical history that participants themselves reported in a screening survey and a study questionnaire. In the prospective study, mobile phlebotomists collected whole blood, serum and a nasopharyngeal or oropharyngeal swab from each participant. Over a 2-month period, participants in the prospective study had the option of providing additional blood draws and questionnaires. Before DNA extraction, prospective study blood samples were shipped either frozen or at room temperature. The germline V gene encodes CDR1 MNHEY and CDR2 SMNVEV (reference sequence). The cysteine opens and the phenylalanine closes a CDR3 of 13 amino acids. Only the CDR3 DNA stays, 39 bases, in frame from base 1. Germline trimming amounts to 3 bases on V and 6 bases on J, with 4 as the count of junction bases outside the gene matches.

With regard to this clone: This receptor's antigen is unknown. No base quality values were provided; no much bigger clone lies one nucleotide off.

The receptor was derived from a woman in her thirties or forties with acute COVID-19. Sequencing used PBMCs or T cells enriched from blood (not recorded which). The rearranged segments are TRBV27 and TRBJ2-7, and 8 bases in between align with TRBD1. CDR3 loop: CASSFTTGAEQYF. The nucleotides read TGTGCCAGCAGTTTTACGACAGGGGCCGAGCAGTACTTC.